Listed here are 21 T cell receptor beta chains from one sample, sequenced in a study of blood T cell repertoires in COVID-19. TCRdb's copy holds only in-frame clones and misses some; the assay was immunoSEQ multiplex PCR. Here the sample spans about 120,000 clones, roughly three quarters being singletons. The sample comprised peripheral blood. These receptor sequences come from a woman aged 80 or older with acute or convalescent COVID-19.

J is TRBJ1-1 and V is TRBV23-1; maybe TRBD1 (5 bases). TRBV23-1 is annotated as an ORF whose role is uncertain. V lost 0 bases, J lost 0 bases, and 11 bases lay in between. This CDR3 spans 16 amino acids. The CDR3 spells CASSQSDSFLNTEAFF. The CDR3 nucleotides read TGCGCCAGCAGTCAATCTGACAGTTTTTTGAACACTGAAGCTTTCTTT.

J is TRBJ2-5 and V is TRBV9, with 9 bases aligning to TRBD1. CDR1 is SGDLS and CDR2 is YYNGEE in the germline V gene. Losses at the gene ends were 4 bases for V and 3 bases for J; bases not matched to a gene: 4. The CDR3 covers 14 residues. The CDR3 loop reads CASSKGQGEETQYF. CDR3 bases: TGTGCCAGCAGCAAGGGACAGGGTGAAGAGACCCAGTACTTC. Full variable domain (rest looked up from reference TRBV9 and TRBJ2-5): DSGVTQTPKHLITATGQRVTLRCSPRSGDLSVYWYQQSLDQGLQFLIQYYNGEERAKGNILERFSAQQFPDLHSELNLSSLELGDSALYFCASSKGQGEETQYFGPGTRLLVL.

The J gene is TRBJ2-2, the V gene TRBV7-3; maybe TRBD1 (5 bases). V lost 4 bases to trimming and J lost 0 bases, with 12 bases between them. Germline CDR1 SGHTA, CDR2 FQGTGA. This CDR3 is 16 amino acids long. CDR3 loop: CASSSPATANTGELFF. The CDR3 DNA sequence: TGTGCCAGCAGCTCCCCAGCGACAGCGAACACCGGGGAGCTGTTTTTT.

J is TRBJ1-2 and V is TRBV5-1, with TRBD1 matching 7 bases. With 4 bases clipped from V and 8 bases from J, the junction kept 8 bases outside the gene matches. The CDR3 runs 13 residues. Germline lookup yields CDR1 SGHRS and CDR2 YFSETQ. CDR3: CASSPQDRAGYTF. CDR3 DNA: TGCGCCAGCAGCCCACAAGACAGGGCCGGCTACACCTTC.

The table lists this clone with a few counts. V usage is TRBV5-4 and J usage is TRBJ2-3; D gene unclear. The CDR3 spans 15 residues. The V gene lost 0 bases and the J gene lost 2 bases, with 10 bases spanning the gap. Germline V gene sequence: CDR1 SGHNT, CDR2 YYREEE (reference sequence). The CDR3: CASSLGARDTDTQYF. CDR3 sequence (DNA): TGTGCCAGCAGCTTGGGAGCTAGAGACACAGATACGCAGTATTTT.

The rearrangement uses TRBV4-2 and TRBJ1-4; D call uncertain. Germline CDR1 reads LGHNA; CDR2 reads YNFKEQ. Trimming took off 0 bases at V and 4 bases at J, with 12 bases between the two ends. The CDR3 is 16 amino acids. DNA for the CDR3: TGTGCCAGCAGCCAAGAGAATTGGCAGGTTAATGAAAAACTGTTTTTT. It yields the protein CASSQENWQVNEKLFF.

The chain carries TRBV14 and TRBJ2-1; a possible D gene is TRBD2 (5 bases). Germline loops: CDR1 SGHDN, CDR2 FVKESK. This CDR3 is 15 amino acids long. Trimming stripped 3 bases from V and 4 bases from J, with 13 bases between. CDR3 sequence (DNA): TGTGCCAGCAGCCACCGGGAAAACGGGTACAATGAGCAGTTCTTC. This encodes CASSHRENGYNEQFF.

The CDR3 protein is CASRPGQGSYEQYF. The CDR3, as DNA: TGTGCCAGCCGCCCGGGACAGGGATCCTACGAGCAGTACTTC. The rearrangement uses TRBV6-5 and TRBJ2-7, with 9 bases aligning to TRBD1. The CDR3 totals 14 residues. V shed 8 bases and J 1 base; nucleotides not matched to a gene: 6. Germline V lookup: CDR1 MNHEY, CDR2 SVGAGI.

V gene TRBV5-1 combines with J gene TRBJ1-1; maybe TRBD1 (6 bases). From germline, CDR1 is SGHRS and CDR2 YFSETQ. Trimming cost V 5 bases and J 1 base, with 12 bases left between them. There are 14 residues in the CDR3. CDR3 DNA: TGCGCCAGCAGGGCCGGGACACAGAACACTGAAGCTTTCTTT. It yields the protein CASRAGTQNTEAFF.

The chain couples TRBV6-6 to TRBJ1-5, with 7 bases aligning to TRBD1. The J segment lost 5 bases and the V segment lost 7 bases, leaving 8 bases of the junction unmatched. Germline assignment: CDR1 MNHNY and CDR2 SVGAGI (reference sequence). The CDR3 spans 14 residues. The CDR3 loop is CASKRDSSYQPQHF. The CDR3 DNA reads as TGTGCCAGCAAACGGGACAGTTCCTATCAGCCCCAGCATTTT.

This sequence joins TRBV11-2 and TRBJ2-7; a possible D gene is TRBD1 (5 bases). The germline gives CDR1 SGHAT, CDR2 FQNNGV. The CDR3 has 12 amino acids. V shed 2 bases and J shed 7 bases, with 9 bases lying between them. The CDR3 loop reads CASSLQGWEQYF. The CDR3 bases are TGTGCCAGCAGCTTACAGGGTTGGGAGCAGTACTTC. The variable domain in full, with the rest retrieved from reference TRBV11-2 and TRBJ2-7, is EAGVAQSPRYKIIEKRQSVAFWCNPISGHATLYWYQQILGQGPKLLIQFQNNGVVDDSQLPKDRFSAERLKGVDSTLKIQPAKLEDSAVYLCASSLQGWEQYFGPGTRLTVT.

The chain combines TRBV27 with TRBJ2-3; D possibly corresponds to TRBD2 (5 bases). Germline V CDR1 and CDR2: MNHEY, SMNVEV (reference sequence). Trimming removed 7 bases from V and 0 bases from J, with 11 bases in between. The CDR3 runs to 14 residues. The CDR3 DNA reads TGTGCCAGCAAGATAGCGCAGAGCACAGATACGCAGTATTTT. It specifies CASKIAQSTDTQYF.

This sequence joins TRBV6-6 and TRBJ2-3; TRBD2 agrees at 16 bases. The CDR3 contains 18 residues. J gave up 1 base and V 5 bases, and 6 bases lay outside the gene matches. CDR1 and CDR2 (germline): MNHNY, SVGAGI (reference sequence). The CDR3 coding sequence is TGTGCCAGCAGTCCCGGGACTAGCGGGGGGGCGGGCACAGATACGCAGTATTTT. Encoded protein: CASSPGTSGGAGTDTQYF.

Only a few counts were recorded for this clone. This chain joins TRBV9 and TRBJ2-1, with 9 nucleotides matching TRBD2. Germline CDR1 and CDR2: SGDLS and YYNGEE. This CDR3 has 15 residues. With V trimmed by 3 bases and J by 3 bases, 4 bases remained unmatched. CDR3 sequence: CASSATSGYYNEQFF. The CDR3 nucleotides read TGTGCCAGCAGCGCGACTAGCGGCTACTACAATGAGCAGTTCTTC.

The V call is TRBV13, the J call TRBJ1-2; no definite D call. Trimming left V 5 bases short and J 5 bases short, with 9 bases between. Germline values: CDR1 PRHDT, CDR2 FYEKMQ (reference sequence). The length of the CDR3 is 12 residues. DNA for the CDR3: TGTGCCAGCAGCGTAAACTATTATGGCTACACCTTC. Translated, it gives CASSVNYYGYTF.

The rearrangement joins TRBV18 to TRBJ2-2, with 9 bases fitting TRBD1. This CDR3 comprises 15 residues. In germline, CDR1 is KGHSH, CDR2 LQKENI. J lost 6 bases, V lost 4 bases, and 6 bases had no gene match. The CDR3: CASSRRDRDAGELFF. The CDR3 DNA sequence: TGTGCCAGCTCACGCCGGGACAGGGACGCCGGGGAGCTGTTTTTT.

The gene calls are TRBV7-2 and TRBJ1-1, with D possibly matching TRBD1 (5 bases). The germline CDR1 and CDR2 sequences are SGHTA and FQGNSA. V was shortened by 5 bases and J by 3 bases, with 16 bases between the two germline ends. The CDR3 totals 15 residues. The DNA of the CDR3 is TGTGCCAGCAGCGGTGAGGGGCGCGGGGACACTGAAGCTTTCTTT. As protein: CASSGEGRGDTEAFF.

The CDR3 protein is CASIDHARGSAEAFF. The DNA for the CDR3 is TGTGCCAGTATTGATCACGCCAGGGGGTCCGCCGAAGCTTTCTTT. This rearrangement joins TRBV19 to TRBJ1-1; 7 bases match TRBD1. CDR3 size: 15 residues. From germline, CDR1 is LNHDA and CDR2 SQIVND (reference sequence). Trimming removed 7 bases from V and 8 bases from J; junction bases left unmatched: 16.

The J gene is TRBJ1-4, the V gene TRBV28, with a tentative D call TRBD1 (6 bases). CDR3 length equals 12 residues. Trimming removed 9 bases from V and 4 bases from J, with 9 bases in between. The germline V gene encodes CDR1 MDHEN and CDR2 SYDVKM. The CDR3 reads CASRGINEKLFF. The CDR3 DNA sequence: TGTGCCAGTAGGGGGATTAATGAAAAACTGTTTTTT. The variable domain in full, completed from reference TRBV28 and TRBJ1-4, reads DVKVTQSSRYLVKRTGEKVFLECVQDMDHENMFWYRQDPGLGLRLIYFSYDVKMKEKGDIPEGYSVSREKKERFSLILESASTNQTSMYLCASRGINEKLFFGSGTQLSVL.

Within the sample, this clone is medium-sized (0.01 to 0.1%). The chain employs TRBV19 and TRBJ1-2; TRBD1 matches 9 bases. Germline-derived CDR1 and CDR2 are LNHDA and SQIVND (reference sequence). The CDR3 length is 14 residues. The J segment lost 7 bases and the V segment lost 6 bases, leaving 9 bases of the junction unmatched. This chain's CDR3 is CASRLRTGDTGYTF. The CDR3 DNA reads TGTGCCAGTAGGCTCCGGACAGGGGATACTGGCTACACCTTC.

The V gene is TRBV20-1, the J gene TRBJ2-3; unclear D gene. The CDR3 covers 14 residues. CDR1 is DFQATT and CDR2 is SNEGSKA in the germline V gene (reference sequence). V lost 3 bases and J lost 1, with 11 bases in between. The CDR3 DNA reads TGCAGTGCTAGTCCCCCTCTAGGCACAGATACGCAGTATTTT. This encodes CSASPPLGTDTQYF.